This passage covers 12 T cell receptor beta chains from one sample sequenced in a study of molecular identifiers for immune sequencing clone quantification. TCRdb analysed the PCR reads with MiXCR anew, one entry per CDR3 protein. The table lists 75,000 to 95,000 distinct CDR3 sequences, roughly 25% of them singletons, with roughly 0.8% in the top ten. The sequenced sample consisted of naive CD8+ T cells from blood, with Jurkat cell RNA spiked in. Indicated subset: FACS-sorted CD8+CD4-CCR7+CD45RA+ naive T cells. The receptors derive from a human donor in good health. Some libraries in this study had Jurkat cell RNA spiked in.

In its sample, this clonotype was seen many times. The CDR3 coding sequence is TGTGCCAGCAGCTTAAGGACTAGCAGCCAAGAGACCCAGTACTTC. It specifies CASSLRTSSQETQYF. The chain uses TRBV7-9 and TRBJ2-5; TRBD2 matches 8 bases. The CDR3 consists of 15 residues. V shed 2 bases, J shed 1 base, and the junction held 3 bases outside the gene matches. CDR1 is SEHNR, CDR2 FQNEAQ, per germline (reference sequence).

At least ten counts were recorded for this clonotype. The V and J genes are TRBV28 and TRBJ2-7; TRBD2 matches at 7 bases. The germline CDR1 and CDR2 sequences are MDHEN and SYDVKM. The CDR3 runs 13 residues. V shed 5 bases, J shed 2 bases, and the junction held 3 bases outside the gene matches. The CDR3 bases are TGTGCCAGCAGTGTCGGACTAGCCTACGAGCAGTACTTC. This sequence encodes CASSVGLAYEQYF.

Note on this clonotype: This may be a read error, as it is one base from a much larger clone. The V gene is TRBV9, the J gene TRBJ2-3; weak D call: TRBD2 (7 bases). There are 14 residues in the CDR3. V was shortened by 4 bases and J by 6 bases, with 15 bases between the two germline ends. The germline V gene has CDR1 SGDLS and CDR2 YYNGEE. This CDR3 is CASSRRGGPDTQYF. The CDR3 region has the DNA TGTGCCAGCAGCAGAAGGGGGGGGCCGGATACGCAGTATTTT.

Comment on this clonotype: A single base separates this from a much larger clone, so it may be a read error. The chain links TRBV6-5 to TRBJ2-5, with 7 bases lining up with TRBD1. There are 13 residues in the CDR3. From germline, CDR1 is MNHEY and CDR2 SVGAGI. V gave up 8 bases and J gave up 2 bases; unmatched junction bases: 5. In nucleotides, the CDR3 is TGTGCCAGCGGTGTACAGGGGCAAGAGACCCAGTACTTC. This codes for CASGVQGQETQYF.

This clonotype was counted only a few times. J is TRBJ2-1 and V is TRBV4-1; 10 bases map to TRBD2. Trimming removed 6 bases from V and 5 bases from J; junction bases left unmatched: 7. The CDR3 sequence is 15 residues long. The germline V gene encodes CDR1 MGHRA and CDR2 YSYEKL. In nucleotides, the CDR3 is TGCGCCAGCAGAATACTAGCGGGACGGGACAATGAGCAGTTCTTC. Its protein is CASRILAGRDNEQFF.

A word on this clonotype: A single base separates this from a much larger clone, so it may be a read error. V is TRBV4-1 and J is TRBJ2-1; 9 bases map to TRBD1. The V gene end was trimmed by 4 bases and the J gene end by 7 bases; junction bases not matched to a gene: 8. The CDR3 consists of 15 residues. Germline CDR1 MGHRA, CDR2 YSYEKL. The CDR3 here is CASSLDGDRANEQFF. CDR3 nucleotide sequence: TGCGCCAGCAGCCTAGATGGGGACAGGGCTAATGAGCAGTTCTTC.

A word on this clonotype: This may be a read error, as it is one base from a much larger clone. The genes are TRBV12-3 or TRBV12-4 and TRBJ1-5, with TRBD1 matching over 7 bases. Germline trimming cut 8 bases from V and 0 bases from J; bases unmatched to any gene: 7. The CDR3 has 15 residues. The CDR3 DNA follows: TGTGCCAGCGGCGGGACAGCGTATAGCAATCAGCCCCAGCATTTT. Its translation: CASGGTAYSNQPQHF.

The chain joins TRBV24-1 to TRBJ2-1, with 7 bases matching TRBD2. There are 13 residues in the CDR3. J gave up 4 bases and V 4 bases, and 0 bases lay outside the gene matches. Germline CDR1 KGHDR, CDR2 SFDVKD. The CDR3 DNA follows: TGTGCCACCAGTGAGCGGGAGTACAATGAGCAGTTCTTC. It encodes CATSEREYNEQFF.

This clonotype was recorded many times. The rearrangement uses TRBV6-5 and TRBJ2-7; 10 nucleotides align to TRBD2. V trimming: 2 bases; J trimming: 6 bases; junction bases outside the gene matches: 4. CDR1 and CDR2 from the germline V gene are MNHEY and SVGAGI. CDR3 length: 14 amino acids. CDR3 coding DNA: TGTGCCAGCAGTTACGGAGCGGGAGGGGCCGAGCAGTACTTC. It codes for CASSYGAGGAEQYF.

Of note for this clonotype: The CDR3 end shows no conserved phenylalanine or tryptophan, and so a read error is likely. The chain joins TRBV4-1 to TRBJ2-3; 8 nucleotides agree with TRBD1. The CDR3 is 16 residues long. Germline-derived CDR1 and CDR2 are MGHRA and YSYEKL. Trimming cost V 0 bases and J 5 bases; bases outside gene matches: 7. DNA of the CDR3: TGCGCCAGCAGCCAAGAGGACAGGGCGATGGGAGATACGCAGTATCTT. It encodes CASSQEDRAMGDTQYL.

This clonotype was recorded many times. The chain is built from TRBV14 and TRBJ2-7; no clear D. CDR1 is SGHDN, CDR2 FVKESK, per germline. CDR3 length: 15 amino acids. V lost 0 bases, J lost 2 bases, and 11 bases lay in between. The CDR3 is CASSQEDRPAYEQYF. The CDR3 DNA follows: TGTGCCAGCAGCCAAGAAGACCGCCCAGCCTACGAGCAGTACTTC. Using reference TRBV14 and TRBJ2-7 for the parts outside the CDR3, the full variable domain is EAGVTQFPSHSVIEKGQTVTLRCDPISGHDNLYWYRRVMGKEIKFLLHFVKESKQDESGMPNNRFLAERTGGTYSTLKVQPAELEDSGVYFCASSQEDRPAYEQYFGPGTRLTVT.

This clonotype was counted ten times or more. The CDR3 protein is CASSFGTSGRWGTDTQYF. CDR3 DNA sequence: TGTGCCAGCAGCTTCGGGACTAGCGGGAGATGGGGCACAGATACGCAGTATTTT. The chain recombines TRBV7-9 with TRBJ2-3; 14 nucleotides agree with TRBD2. The CDR3 sequence is 18 residues long. In germline, CDR1 is SEHNR, CDR2 FQNEAQ (reference sequence). The J segment lost 1 base and the V segment lost 3 bases, leaving 6 bases of the junction unmatched.